The 27 T cell receptor beta chains below all came from one sample that was sequenced in a study of cytomegalovirus exposure and HLA in healthy donors. 60 Vbeta and 13 Jbeta primers were used in PCR. Generated by immunoSEQ multiplex PCR, the TCRdb table keeps only in-frame clones and is missing some. The data show fewer than 350,000 clones, with approximately 90% seen just once and roughly 2.3% held by the top ten. Sequenced input: PBMCs. The receptors stem from a woman between 18 and 29 years old in good health and CMV-seronegative.

The chain has TRBV6-6 and TRBJ2-7; 7 bases match TRBD2. Germline trimming cut 2 bases from V and 4 bases from J; bases unmatched to any gene: 5. CDR3 length equals 14 residues. Per germline, CDR1 MNHNY and CDR2 SVGAGI (reference sequence). CDR3 residues: CASSYGGSEYEQYF. CDR3 coding DNA: TGTGCCAGCAGTTACGGCGGGAGCGAGTACGAGCAGTACTTC.

This chain joins TRBV1 and TRBJ1-1. TRBV1 is shown as a pseudogene. The CDR3 is 16 residues long. The CDR3 reads CTSSQDPGVMNTEAFF. Here the CDR3 DNA reads TGCACCAGCAGCCAAGATCCGGGAGTCATGAACACTGAAGCTTTCTTT.

V is TRBV10-3 and J is TRBJ2-7; 13 bases map to TRBD2. Germline lookup yields CDR1 ENHRY and CDR2 SYGVKD. V was pared by 6 bases and J by 6 bases, with 8 bases of the junction left unmatched. This CDR3 has 15 amino acids. In DNA, the CDR3 is TGTGCCATCAGCGAGACTAGCGGGGGGCTAACCGAGCAGTACTTC. Protein: CAISETSGGLTEQYF.

The chain has TRBV5-5 and TRBJ1-1; D unclear. Germline CDR1 reads SGHKS; CDR2 reads YYEKEE (reference sequence). The CDR3 runs 13 residues. Trimming took off 2 bases at V and 4 bases at J, with 9 bases between the two ends. The CDR3 DNA is TGTGCCAGCAGCTTTAAAGGGAGCACTGAAGCTTTCTTT. This sequence encodes CASSFKGSTEAFF.

J is TRBJ1-2 and V is TRBV18; 10 positions agree with TRBD1. The CDR3 has 15 residues. V lost 1 base and J lost 4; bases outside the gene matches: 3. Germline V CDR1 and CDR2: KGHSH, LQKENI. Written as DNA, the CDR3 is TGTGCCAGCTCACCACAGGGGACAGGGGCCTATGGCTACACCTTC. This sequence encodes CASSPQGTGAYGYTF.

This chain links TRBV27 with TRBJ1-4; D gene unclear. V was clipped by 6 bases and J by 3 bases, with 11 bases between them. Germline V gene data show CDR1 as MNHEY and CDR2 as SMNVEV (reference sequence). This CDR3 spans 14 amino acids. The CDR3 nucleotides are TGTGCCAGCAGACCGGGGTGGGCTAATGAAAAACTGTTTTTT. This translates into CASRPGWANEKLFF.

This clone has just one count. The chain is built from TRBV6-4 and TRBJ1-6; TRBD1 is a possible D gene (6 bases). V was trimmed by 0 bases and J by 6 bases, leaving 9 bases between them. This CDR3 spans 15 amino acids. Germline values: CDR1 MRHNA, CDR2 SNTAGT. The CDR3 coding sequence is TGTGCCAGCAGTGACTCCGGGGGGGCTAATTCACCCCTCCACTTT. Its translation is CASSDSGGANSPLHF.

This clone was found once. The rearrangement links TRBV10-2 to TRBJ1-3, with D hard to call. Between the trimmed V and J ends, which lost 6 bases and 2 bases, there was a span of 14 bases. The germline CDR1 and CDR2 sequences are WSHSY and SAAADI. The CDR3 has 15 residues. The DNA of the CDR3 is TGCGCCAGCAGAGCGCACGATAGTGCTGGAAACACCATATATTTT. It codes for CASRAHDSAGNTIYF.

This chain uses TRBV18 with TRBJ1-6; tentative D call: TRBD1 (6 bases). The germline V gene encodes CDR1 KGHSH and CDR2 LQKENI. The CDR3 is made up of 16 amino acids. Between the trimmed V and J ends, which lost 3 bases and 8 bases, there was a span of 17 bases. The CDR3 nucleotides are TGTGCCAGCTCACCCAGGGGACCAATGGTGGATTCACCCCTCCACTTT. This gives the protein CASSPRGPMVDSPLHF.

The rearrangement uses TRBV2 and TRBJ1-1, with a tentative D call TRBD1 (5 bases). There are 13 residues in the CDR3. Looked up from germline, CDR1 is SNHLY and CDR2 is FYNNEI. The V end lost 5 bases, the J end lost 6 bases, and 13 bases lay between the germline ends. For the CDR3, the DNA is TGTGCCAGCAGTCTTCAGGGTAGGGCTGAAGCTTTCTTT. Its translation is CASSLQGRAEAFF.

V is TRBV6-5 and J is TRBJ2-2, with 9 bases aligning to TRBD2. The CDR3 contains 15 residues. The germline gives CDR1 MNHEY, CDR2 SVGAGI. The V segment lost 7 bases and the J segment 5 bases; nucleotides outside the gene matches: 8. The CDR3 DNA reads TGTGCCAGCAACAGGGCGGGGGGGCAGACCGGGGAGCTGTTTTTT. It codes for CASNRAGGQTGELFF.

J is TRBJ2-7 and V is TRBV2, with D possibly matching TRBD2 (7 bases). Trimming stripped 7 bases from V and 5 bases from J, with 18 bases between. In germline, CDR1 is SNHLY, CDR2 FYNNEI. This CDR3 region has 14 residues. The CDR3 is CASTRGRGIDEQYF. CDR3 bases: TGTGCCAGCACCCGAGGGAGGGGGATCGACGAGCAGTACTTC.

The chain recombines TRBV6-5 with TRBJ2-7, with a possible D match to TRBD2 (5 bases). The V gene's germline CDR1 is MNHEY and CDR2 SVGAGI. Trimming took 4 bases from V and 7 from J, leaving 14 bases between them. This CDR3 contains 13 residues. In DNA, the CDR3 is TGTGCCAGCAGTTTGTCGGGGAGTAGTGAGCAGTACTTC. This sequence encodes CASSLSGSSEQYF.

The chain links TRBV6-5 to TRBJ2-7, with 11 bases that match TRBD1. The trim removed 6 bases at V and 6 bases at J, leaving 10 bases unmatched. Germline V gene lookup returns CDR1 MNHEY and CDR2 SVGAGI. The CDR3 totals 15 residues. The CDR3 region is CASSPLPGQGVEQYF. The DNA for the CDR3 is TGTGCCAGCAGCCCCCTTCCGGGACAGGGGGTCGAGCAGTACTTC.

The chain is built from TRBV27 and TRBJ2-7, with a tentative D call TRBD2 (5 bases). Trimming removed 6 bases from V and 1 base from J, with 10 bases in between. The CDR3 length is 13 residues. The germline V gene has CDR1 MNHEY and CDR2 SMNVEV (reference sequence). CDR3 DNA sequence: TGTGCCAGCAGCTTAGCGTTTTCCTACGAGCAGTACTTC. It codes for CASSLAFSYEQYF.

The V call is TRBV11-2, the J call TRBJ2-3, with 9 bases fitting TRBD2. CDR3 size: 14 residues. From germline, CDR1 is SGHAT and CDR2 FQNNGV. The V gene end was trimmed by 5 bases and the J gene end by 4 bases; junction bases not matched to a gene: 4. CDR3 DNA: TGTGCCAGCAGCGCGGGGGGGCCGGCAGATACGCAGTATTTT. Protein sequence: CASSAGGPADTQYF.

The chain combines TRBV27 with TRBJ1-2; 8 nucleotides agree with TRBD1. Unmatched junction bases numbered 13, after V lost 5 bases and J lost 5 bases. Germline V gene sequence: CDR1 MNHEY, CDR2 SMNVEV (reference sequence). The CDR3 spans 16 residues. Here the CDR3 reads CASSPITLQGGYGYTF. The CDR3 DNA reads TGTGCCAGCAGTCCTATAACGTTACAGGGGGGATATGGCTACACCTTC.

V usage is TRBV1 and J usage is TRBJ2-1; the table's D call, TRBD2, has no DNA check behind it. TRBV1 is a known pseudogene. The CDR3 runs to 19 residues. CDR3 DNA: TGCACCAGCAGTCCACTAGCGGGGGGGTCCTATAGCTCCTACAATGAGCAGTTCTTC. The encoded protein is CTSSPLAGGSYSSYNEQFF.

V gene TRBV19 combines with J gene TRBJ1-5; no firm D call. The CDR3 covers 17 residues. With 1 base removed from V and 5 bases from J, the gap between germline ends came to 18 bases. The V gene's germline CDR1 is LNHDA and CDR2 SQIVND (reference sequence). CDR3 region: CASSIGYPEQHDQPQHF. For the CDR3, the DNA is TGTGCCAGTAGTATAGGTTATCCGGAACAGCATGATCAGCCCCAGCATTTT.

The chain couples TRBV9 to TRBJ2-7; D perhaps matches TRBD2 (7 bases). CDR3 length equals 15 residues. V dropped 0 bases and J dropped 8 bases, with 18 bases sitting between them. Germline V lookup: CDR1 SGDLS, CDR2 YYNGEE. This CDR3 reads CASSVGGGSQNQQYF. CDR3 in DNA: TGTGCCAGCAGCGTAGGCGGGGGCTCACAAAATCAGCAGTACTTC.

The chain uses TRBV10-3 and TRBJ2-6; 11 bases line up with TRBD2. The germline gives CDR1 ENHRY, CDR2 SYGVKD. The trim removed 7 bases at V and 0 bases at J, leaving 5 bases unmatched. This CDR3 is built from 17 residues. As DNA, the CDR3 is TGTGCCATCACCCCGACTAGCGGGACCTCTGGGGCCAACGTCCTGACTTTC. This gives the protein CAITPTSGTSGANVLTF.

In this sample, this clone turned up a few times. The chain has TRBV6-6 and TRBJ2-2; no reliable D call. The CDR3 extends over 12 amino acids. The germline CDR1 and CDR2 sequences are MNHNY and SVGAGI (reference sequence). Trimming shortened V by 6 bases and J by 3 bases, and 5 bases separated the two germline ends. CDR3 bases: TGTGCCAGCAGCGCAGACACCGGGGAGCTGTTTTTT. Protein: CASSADTGELFF.

The chain carries TRBV7-9 and TRBJ2-5; 7 bases fit TRBD1. The assigned J gene may be wrong: the sequence end matches TRBJ2-7 better. CDR1 is SEHNR, CDR2 FQNEAQ, per germline (reference sequence). The CDR3 spans 15 residues. CDR3 loop: CASSSPTGTAYEQYF. The CDR3 coding sequence is TGTGCCAGCAGCTCCCCCACCGGGACAGCCTACGAGCAGTACTTC.

V gene TRBV9 combines with J gene TRBJ1-3, with TRBD1 identical over 7 bases. Germline V gene data show CDR1 as SGDLS and CDR2 as YYNGEE. This CDR3 region has 16 residues. V was pared by 4 bases and J by 2 bases, with 9 bases of the junction left unmatched. CDR3 loop: CASSPRQGETGNTIYF. As DNA, the CDR3 is TGTGCCAGCAGCCCCCGGCAGGGGGAGACTGGAAACACCATATATTTT.

The chain uses TRBV5-4 and TRBJ1-1, with 8 bases aligning to TRBD1. Per the germline V gene, CDR1 is SGHNT and CDR2 is YYREEE (reference sequence). J gave up 5 bases and V 0 bases, and 9 bases lay outside the gene matches. This CDR3 has 16 amino acids. In nucleotides, the CDR3 is TGTGCCAGCAGCTTGGAGCAGGGGGCTTCGTGGACTGAAGCTTTCTTT. It specifies CASSLEQGASWTEAFF.

A note on this clone: The DNA is omitted, as the CDR3 cannot be located on it reliably, and the CDR3 follows TCRdb's listing. The J gene is TRBJ1-1, the V gene TRBV6-5. The CDR3 length equals 12 residues, ends included. Germline V CDR1 and CDR2: MNHEY, SVGAGI. CDR3 region: CASSILGGSAFF.

The genes are TRBV12-5 and TRBJ2-3, with D perhaps TRBD2 (6 bases). Germline CDR1 reads LGHNT; CDR2 reads FRNRAP. The CDR3 length is 13 residues. CDR3 in amino acids: CALQTEAGDTQYF. The CDR3 region has the DNA TGTGCCTTGCAGACGGAAGCGGGAGATACGCAGTATTTT.